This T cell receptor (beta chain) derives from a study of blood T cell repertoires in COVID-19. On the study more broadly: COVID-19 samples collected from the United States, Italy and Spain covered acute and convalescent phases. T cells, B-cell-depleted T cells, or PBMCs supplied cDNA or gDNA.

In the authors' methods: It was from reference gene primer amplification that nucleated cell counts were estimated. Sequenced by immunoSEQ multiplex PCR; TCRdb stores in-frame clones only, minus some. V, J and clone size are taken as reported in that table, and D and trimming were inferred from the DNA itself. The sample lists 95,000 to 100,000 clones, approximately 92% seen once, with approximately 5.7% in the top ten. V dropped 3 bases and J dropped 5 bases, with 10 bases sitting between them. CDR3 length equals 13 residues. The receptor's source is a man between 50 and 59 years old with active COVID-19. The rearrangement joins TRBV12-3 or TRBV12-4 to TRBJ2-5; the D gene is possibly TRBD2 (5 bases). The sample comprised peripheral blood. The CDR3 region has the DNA TGTGCCAGCAGTTTGACCACTAGGGAGACCCAGTACTTC. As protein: CASSLTTRETQYF.